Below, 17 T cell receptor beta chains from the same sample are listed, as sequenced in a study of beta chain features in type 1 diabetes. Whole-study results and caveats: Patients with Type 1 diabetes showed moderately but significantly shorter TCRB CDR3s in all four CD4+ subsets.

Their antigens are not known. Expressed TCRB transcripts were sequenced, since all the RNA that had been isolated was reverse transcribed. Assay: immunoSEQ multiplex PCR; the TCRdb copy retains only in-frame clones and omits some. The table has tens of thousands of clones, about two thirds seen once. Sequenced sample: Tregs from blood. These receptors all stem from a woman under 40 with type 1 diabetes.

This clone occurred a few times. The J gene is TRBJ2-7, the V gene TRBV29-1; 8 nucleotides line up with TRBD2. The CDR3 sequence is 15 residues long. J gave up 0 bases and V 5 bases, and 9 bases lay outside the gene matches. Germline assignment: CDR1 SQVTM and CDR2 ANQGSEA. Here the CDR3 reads CSVTPGGANSYEQYF. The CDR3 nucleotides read TGCAGCGTTACGCCGGGGGGGGCTAACTCCTACGAGCAGTACTTC.

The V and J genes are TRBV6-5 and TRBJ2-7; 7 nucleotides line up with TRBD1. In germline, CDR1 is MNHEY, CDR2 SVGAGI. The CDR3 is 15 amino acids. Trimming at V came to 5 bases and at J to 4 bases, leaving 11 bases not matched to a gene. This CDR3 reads CASSPRQGIEYEQYF. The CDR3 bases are TGTGCCAGCAGTCCTCGACAGGGAATTGAGTACGAGCAGTACTTC.

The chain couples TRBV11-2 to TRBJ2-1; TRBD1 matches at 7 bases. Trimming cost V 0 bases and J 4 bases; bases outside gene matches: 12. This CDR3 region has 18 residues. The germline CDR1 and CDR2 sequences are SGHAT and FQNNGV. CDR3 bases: TGTGCCAGCAGCTTAGATATGGGGACAGTGGGTCTGTACAATGAGCAGTTCTTC. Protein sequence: CASSLDMGTVGLYNEQFF.

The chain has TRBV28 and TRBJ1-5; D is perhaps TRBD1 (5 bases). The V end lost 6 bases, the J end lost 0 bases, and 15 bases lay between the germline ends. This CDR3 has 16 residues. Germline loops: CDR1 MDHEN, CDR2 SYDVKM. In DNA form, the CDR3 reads TGTGCCAGCAGCCTTCCTGGAGGGGTTAGCAATCAGCCCCAGCATTTT. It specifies CASSLPGGVSNQPQHF.

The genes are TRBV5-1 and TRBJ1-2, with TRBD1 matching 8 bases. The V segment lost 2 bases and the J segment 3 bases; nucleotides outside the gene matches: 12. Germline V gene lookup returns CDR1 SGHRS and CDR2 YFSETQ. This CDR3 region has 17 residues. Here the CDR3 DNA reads TGCGCCAGCAGCTTTACAGGGGGAGGATATTATCACTATGGCTACACCTTC. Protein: CASSFTGGGYYHYGYTF.

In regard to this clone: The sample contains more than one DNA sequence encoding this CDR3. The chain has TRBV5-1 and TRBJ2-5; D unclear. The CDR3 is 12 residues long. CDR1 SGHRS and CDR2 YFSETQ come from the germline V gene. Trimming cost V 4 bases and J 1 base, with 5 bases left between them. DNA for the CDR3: TGCGCCAGCAGCCCTTCCCAAGAGACCCAGTACTTC. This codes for CASSPSQETQYF. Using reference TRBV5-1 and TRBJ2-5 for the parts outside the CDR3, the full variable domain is KAGVTQTPRYLIKTRGQQVTLSCSPISGHRSVSWYQQTPGQGLQFLFEYFSETQRNKGNFPGRFSGRQFSNSRSEMNVSTLELGDSALYLCASSPSQETQYFGPGTRLLVL.

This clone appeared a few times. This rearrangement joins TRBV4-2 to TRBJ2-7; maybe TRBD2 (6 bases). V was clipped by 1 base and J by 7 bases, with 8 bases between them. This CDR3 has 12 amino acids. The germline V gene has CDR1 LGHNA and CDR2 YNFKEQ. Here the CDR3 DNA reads TGTGCCAGCAGCCAAGCGGGAGTTGAGCAGTACTTC. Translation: CASSQAGVEQYF.

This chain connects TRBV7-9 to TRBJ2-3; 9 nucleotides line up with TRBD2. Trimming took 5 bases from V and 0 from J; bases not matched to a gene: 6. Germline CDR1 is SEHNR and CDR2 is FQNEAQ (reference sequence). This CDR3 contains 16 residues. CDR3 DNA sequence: TGTGCCAGCAGCCAGGGACTAGCCCGAAGCACAGATACGCAGTATTTT. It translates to CASSQGLARSTDTQYF.

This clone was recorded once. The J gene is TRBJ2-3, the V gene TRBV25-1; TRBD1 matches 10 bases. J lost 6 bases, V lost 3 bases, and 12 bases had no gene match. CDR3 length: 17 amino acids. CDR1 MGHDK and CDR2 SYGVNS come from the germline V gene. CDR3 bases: TGTGCCAGCAGTGAGTCTTGGGACAGGGGATCTTCGGATACGCAGTATTTT. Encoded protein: CASSESWDRGSSDTQYF.

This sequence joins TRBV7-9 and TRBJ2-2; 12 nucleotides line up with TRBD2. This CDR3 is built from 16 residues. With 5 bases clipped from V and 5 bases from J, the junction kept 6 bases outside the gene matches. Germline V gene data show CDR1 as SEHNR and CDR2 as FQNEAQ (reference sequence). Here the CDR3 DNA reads TGTGCCAGCAGCCCTCTACTAGCGGGGGGAACCGGGGAGCTGTTTTTT. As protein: CASSPLLAGGTGELFF.

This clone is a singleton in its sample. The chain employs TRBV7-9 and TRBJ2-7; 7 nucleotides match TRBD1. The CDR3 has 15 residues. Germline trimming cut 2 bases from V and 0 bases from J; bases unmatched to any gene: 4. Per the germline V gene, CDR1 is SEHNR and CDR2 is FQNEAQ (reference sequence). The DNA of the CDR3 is TGTGCCAGCAGCTTACGGACAGGAATCTCCTACGAGCAGTACTTC. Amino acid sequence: CASSLRTGISYEQYF.

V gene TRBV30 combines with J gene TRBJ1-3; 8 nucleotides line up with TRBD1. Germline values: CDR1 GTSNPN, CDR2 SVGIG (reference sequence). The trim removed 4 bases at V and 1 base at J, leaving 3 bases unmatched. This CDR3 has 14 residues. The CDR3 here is CAWTGGVSGNTIYF. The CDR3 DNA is TGTGCCTGGACAGGGGGCGTATCTGGAAACACCATATATTTT.

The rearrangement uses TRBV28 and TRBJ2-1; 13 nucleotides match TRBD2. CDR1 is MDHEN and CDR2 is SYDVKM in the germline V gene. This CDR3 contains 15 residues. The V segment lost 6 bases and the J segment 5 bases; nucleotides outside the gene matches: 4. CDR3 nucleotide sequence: TGTGCCAGCAGCTCAGGACTAGCGGGAGACAATGAGCAGTTCTTC. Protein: CASSSGLAGDNEQFF.

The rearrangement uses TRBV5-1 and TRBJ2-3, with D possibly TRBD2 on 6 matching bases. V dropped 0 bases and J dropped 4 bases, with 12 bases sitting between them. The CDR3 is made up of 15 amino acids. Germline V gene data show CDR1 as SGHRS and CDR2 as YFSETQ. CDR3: CASSLGTIRPDTQYF. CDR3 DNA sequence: TGCGCCAGCAGCTTGGGGACTATCCGACCAGATACGCAGTATTTT.

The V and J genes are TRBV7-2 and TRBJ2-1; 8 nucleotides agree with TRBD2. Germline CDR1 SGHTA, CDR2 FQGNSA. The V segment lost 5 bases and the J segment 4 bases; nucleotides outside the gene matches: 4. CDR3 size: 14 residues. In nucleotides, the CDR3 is TGTGCCAGCAGCCTTAGCGGGGTGTACAATGAGCAGTTCTTC. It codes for CASSLSGVYNEQFF.

DNA of the CDR3: TGTGCCAGCAGCTTAGCGGGAGGGCCGGAGACCCAGTACTTC. Its translation: CASSLAGGPETQYF. The chain recombines TRBV7-3 with TRBJ2-5, with 9 bases that match TRBD2. This CDR3 has 14 amino acids. The germline gives CDR1 SGHTA, CDR2 FQGTGA. Trimming at V came to 2 bases and at J to 5 bases, leaving 3 bases not matched to a gene.

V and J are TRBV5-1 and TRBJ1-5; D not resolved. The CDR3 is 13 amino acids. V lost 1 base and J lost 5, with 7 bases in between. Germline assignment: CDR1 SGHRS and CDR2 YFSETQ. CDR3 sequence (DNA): TGCGCCAGCAGCTTGTCAGTCGATCAGCCCCAGCATTTT. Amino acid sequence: CASSLSVDQPQHF.